Listed below are T cell receptor beta chains from one sample, sequenced in a study of cytomegalovirus exposure and HLA in healthy donors. The table came from immunoSEQ multiplex PCR; TCRdb's copy has only in-frame clones and leaves some out. This table holds under 150,000 clones, about 78% found once. The specimen sequenced was PBMCs. The origin of the receptors is a man aged 40-49 years in good health and CMV-seropositive. Both conserved end residues are part of each CDR3. The order of the fields is J gene, clone size, V gene, D gene, CDR3 protein, CDR3 DNA. The D gene is left open where the match is weak. Not every row has a clone size; where given, it reads once, few, many or a size class.

j_call: TRBJ2-1
clone_size: .
v_call: TRBV5-1
d_call: TRBD2
cdr3_aa: CASSLETSGGPPTPNEQFF
cdr3_nt: TGCGCCAGCAGCTTGGAGACTAGCGGGGGACCACCAACACCTAATGAGCAGTTCTTC

j_call: TRBJ2-6
clone_size: .
v_call: TRBV5-1
d_call: .
cdr3_aa: CASSFLGTALEANVLTF
cdr3_nt: TGCGCCAGCAGCTTTCTAGGAACGGCATTAGAAGCCAACGTCCTGACTTTC

j_call: TRBJ1-2
clone_size: .
v_call: TRBV14
d_call: .
cdr3_aa: CASSQDRFSGVDGYTF
cdr3_nt: TGTGCCAGCAGCCAAGATCGTTTTTCAGGGGTGGATGGCTACACCTTC

j_call: TRBJ2-2
clone_size: .
v_call: TRBV4-3
d_call: .
cdr3_aa: CASSPGGLPREVGLAGELFF
cdr3_nt: TGCGCCAGCAGCCCAGGGGGGCTTCCGCGGGAGGTGGGGTTGGCCGGGGAGCTGTTTTTT

j_call: TRBJ2-7
clone_size: .
v_call: TRBV5-1
d_call: .
cdr3_aa: CASSSPAGVEQYF
cdr3_nt: TGCGCCAGCAGCTCGCCGGCAGGGGTTGAGCAGTACTTC

j_call: TRBJ1-1
clone_size: .
v_call: TRBV5-1
d_call: .
cdr3_aa: CASSPGAGATEAFF
cdr3_nt: TGCGCCAGCAGCCCCGGGGCAGGGGCCACTGAAGCTTTCTTT

j_call: TRBJ1-4
clone_size: .
v_call: TRBV6-6
d_call: .
cdr3_aa: CASSPVPGFTEKLFF
cdr3_nt: TGTGCCAGCAGCCCTGTCCCGGGTTTCACTGAAAAACTGTTTTTT

j_call: TRBJ2-1
clone_size: .
v_call: TRBV5-1
d_call: .
cdr3_aa: CASSRGDRTSYNEQFF
cdr3_nt: TGCGCCAGCAGCAGGGGCGACAGAACCTCCTACAATGAGCAGTTCTTC

j_call: TRBJ2-7
clone_size: .
v_call: TRBV9
d_call: .
cdr3_aa: CASSVGLSGLNYEQYF
cdr3_nt: TGTGCCAGCAGCGTAGGACTAAGCGGGCTTAACTACGAGCAGTACTTC

j_call: TRBJ2-1
clone_size: few
v_call: TRBV7-9
d_call: .
cdr3_aa: CASSLGLREEQFF
cdr3_nt: TGTGCCAGCAGCTTAGGATTACGGGAGGAGCAGTTCTTC

j_call: TRBJ2-7
clone_size: .
v_call: TRBV5-1
d_call: .
cdr3_aa: CASSVGSSSYEQYF
cdr3_nt: TGCGCCAGCAGCGTCGGGAGTAGCAGCTACGAGCAGTACTTC

j_call: TRBJ2-7
clone_size: .
v_call: TRBV7-9
d_call: TRBD2
cdr3_aa: CASSRLAGGHEQYF
cdr3_nt: TGTGCCAGCAGCCGCCTAGCGGGGGGCCACGAGCAGTACTTC

j_call: TRBJ2-7
clone_size: .
v_call: TRBV11-1
d_call: .
cdr3_aa: CASSLAPDSNYEQYF
cdr3_nt: TGTGCCAGCAGCTTAGCCCCGGACAGTAACTACGAGCAGTACTTC

j_call: TRBJ1-1
clone_size: .
v_call: TRBV7-2
d_call: TRBD1
cdr3_aa: CASSQDRGGTEAFF
cdr3_nt: TGTGCCAGCAGCCAGGACAGGGGGGGGACTGAAGCTTTCTTT

j_call: TRBJ1-1
clone_size: few
v_call: TRBV2
d_call: .
cdr3_aa: CASSAPTVNPHGAFF
cdr3_nt: TGTGCCAGCAGTGCCCCGACAGTCAACCCTCACGGAGCTTTCTTT

j_call: TRBJ1-2
clone_size: once
v_call: TRBV2
d_call: .
cdr3_aa: CAKSGGETLNYGYTF
cdr3_nt: TGTGCCAAATCTGGGGGGGAAACCCTTAACTATGGCTACACCTTC